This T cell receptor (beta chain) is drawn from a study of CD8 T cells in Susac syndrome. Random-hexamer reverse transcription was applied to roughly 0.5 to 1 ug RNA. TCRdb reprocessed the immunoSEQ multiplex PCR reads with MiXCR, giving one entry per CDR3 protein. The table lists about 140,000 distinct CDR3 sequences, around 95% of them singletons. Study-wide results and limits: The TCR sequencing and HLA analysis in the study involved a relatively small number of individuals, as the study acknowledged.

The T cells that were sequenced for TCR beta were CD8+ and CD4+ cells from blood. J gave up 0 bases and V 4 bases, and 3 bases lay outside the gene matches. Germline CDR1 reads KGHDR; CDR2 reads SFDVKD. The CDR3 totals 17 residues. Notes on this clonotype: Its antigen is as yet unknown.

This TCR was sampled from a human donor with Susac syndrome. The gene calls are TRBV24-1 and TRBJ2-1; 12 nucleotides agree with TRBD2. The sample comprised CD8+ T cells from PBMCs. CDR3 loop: CATSDPTSGSSYNEQFF. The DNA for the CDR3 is TGTGCCACCAGTGACCCGACTAGCGGGAGCTCCTACAATGAGCAGTTCTTC.